This T cell receptor beta chain was sequenced for a study of response to subunit inactivated influenza vaccine. Study-wide results and caveats: The authors offered the suggestion that each seasonal influenza vaccination recruits few new T cells.

TCRdb analysed the RT-PCR reads with MiXCR anew, one entry per CDR3 protein. The table lists over 300,000 distinct CDR3 sequences, 21% of them singletons. This clonotype has just a few counts. The antigen is not known. Looked up from germline, CDR1 is SEHNR and CDR2 is FQNEAQ (reference sequence). The V and J ends lost 5 bases and 3 bases, in that order; junction bases with no gene match: 6. The CDR3 runs 15 residues. The chain links TRBV7-9 to TRBJ1-3; TRBD1 matches 8 bases. The clonotype originates from a man between 50 and 75 years old who received an inactivated influenza vaccine. The source material was PBMCs from blood, sampled roughly 20 months after vaccination. Written as DNA, the CDR3 is TGTGCCAGCAGCCCAGGACAGGGAGATGGAAACACCATATATTTT. Its translation: CASSPGQGDGNTIYF.